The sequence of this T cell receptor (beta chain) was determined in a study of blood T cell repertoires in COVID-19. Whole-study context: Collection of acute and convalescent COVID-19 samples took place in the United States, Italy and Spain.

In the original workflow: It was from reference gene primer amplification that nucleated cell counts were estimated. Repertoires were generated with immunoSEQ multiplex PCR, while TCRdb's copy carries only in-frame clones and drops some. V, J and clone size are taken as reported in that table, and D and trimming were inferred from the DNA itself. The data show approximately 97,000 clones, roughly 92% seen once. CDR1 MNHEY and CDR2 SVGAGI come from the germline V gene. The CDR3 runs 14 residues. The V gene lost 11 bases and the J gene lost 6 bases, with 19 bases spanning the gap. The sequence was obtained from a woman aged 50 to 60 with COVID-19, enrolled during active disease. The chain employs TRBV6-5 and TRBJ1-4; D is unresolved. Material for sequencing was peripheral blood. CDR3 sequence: CASLSERAYEKLFF. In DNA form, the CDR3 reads TGTGCCTCCCTATCTGAGAGGGCGTATGAAAAACTGTTTTTT.